Sequencing of this TCR beta chain was carried out in a study of cytomegalovirus exposure and HLA in healthy donors. The overall study: Out of 170 million or so T cells, an earlier analysis found over 90 million unique TCR beta sequences in total.

Germline loops: CDR1 SGHNT, CDR2 YENEEA. Deletions cut 6 bases from V and 4 bases from J, with 11 bases between. The CDR3 sequence is 13 residues long. The PCR was carried out with 60 Vbeta primers and 13 Jbeta primers. Using immunoSEQ multiplex PCR, the repertoire was profiled, and TCRdb retains in-frame clones only, with some absent. The sample includes some 110,000 clones, less than 70% seen only once; the top ten take over 2%. The chain combines TRBV11-3 with TRBJ2-3; weak D call: TRBD1 (6 bases). The sample comprised PBMCs. This receptor was identified in a woman between 25 and 40 years old in good health and CMV-seronegative. CDR3 protein: CASRSRGSDTQYF. CDR3 DNA: TGTGCCAGCAGGTCCAGGGGTTCAGATACGCAGTATTTT.